A selection of T cell receptor beta chains follows, all from one sample in a study of T cell repertoires in cytomegalovirus infection. Antigens for these TCRs are unknown. TCRdb analysed the reads with MiXCR anew, one entry per CDR3 protein. The table shows about a million distinct CDR3 sequences, with roughly 30% occurring only once. This specimen was cultured CD8+ T cells from PBMCs, taken from culture after CMV antigen stimulation. Every receptor here comes from a human donor in good health (CMV status not recorded). Some clones in this sample may be carry-over from other donors' samples. The CDR3 runs from the conserved cysteine through the conserved F or W. Fields, in order: clone size, D gene, V gene, J gene, CDR3 DNA, CDR3 protein. D genes are given only for firm matches. Clone size appears in some rows only: once, few, many, or a class for an expanded clone.

clone size: few; D gene: .; V gene: TRBV6-2/TRBV6-3; J gene: TRBJ2-1; CDR3 DNA: TGTGCCAGCAGATCCGGACCCGGCCCCCTTTACAATGAGCAGTTCTTC; CDR3 protein: CASRSGPGPLYNEQFF
clone size: .; D gene: TRBD1; V gene: TRBV6-5; J gene: TRBJ1-2; CDR3 DNA: TGTGCCAGCAGCTGGACAGGGGGCTTACTAGGCTACACCTTC; CDR3 protein: CASSWTGGLLGYTF
clone size: few; D gene: .; V gene: TRBV7-6; J gene: TRBJ2-2; CDR3 DNA: TGTGCCAGCAGCACCAGGGTGACCGGGGAGCTGTTTTTT; CDR3 protein: CASSTRVTGELFF
clone size: few; D gene: TRBD1; V gene: TRBV24-1; J gene: TRBJ2-1; CDR3 DNA: TGTGCCACCAGTGATTGGACAGGTAGCTACAATGAGCAGTTCTTC; CDR3 protein: CATSDWTGSYNEQFF
clone size: few; D gene: TRBD1; V gene: TRBV5-1; J gene: TRBJ2-4; CDR3 DNA: TGCGCCAGCAGCCTAAGACAGGGTCTAGCCAAAAACATTCAGTACTTC; CDR3 protein: CASSLRQGLAKNIQYF
clone size: few; D gene: .; V gene: TRBV7-6; J gene: TRBJ1-5; CDR3 DNA: TGTGCCAGCAGCCCCTGGGGGGGGAATCAGCCCCAGCATTTT; CDR3 protein: CASSPWGGNQPQHF
clone size: .; D gene: TRBD2; V gene: TRBV6-1; J gene: TRBJ2-2; CDR3 DNA: TGTGCCAGCAGTTACCCGGGACTAGCGGAGGGCACCGGGGAGCTGTTTTTT; CDR3 protein: CASSYPGLAEGTGELFF
clone size: .; D gene: .; V gene: TRBV27; J gene: TRBJ1-2; CDR3 DNA: TGTGCCAGCAGTTACCCCGGGGGGGAGTTTGATGGCTACACCTTC; CDR3 protein: CASSYPGGEFDGYTF
clone size: .; D gene: .; V gene: TRBV12-3/TRBV12-4; J gene: TRBJ1-4; CDR3 DNA: TGTGCCAGCAGTTATCAGGGTTTGGGCGAAAAACTGTTTTTT; CDR3 protein: CASSYQGLGEKLFF
clone size: .; D gene: .; V gene: TRBV10-3; J gene: TRBJ1-1; CDR3 DNA: TGTGCCATCAGTGTGGACGGGAACACTGAAGCTTTCTTT; CDR3 protein: CAISVDGNTEAFF
clone size: many; D gene: .; V gene: TRBV6-6; J gene: TRBJ1-4; CDR3 DNA: TGTGCCAGCAGTTACGGCCCAACAGCAACTAATGAAAAACTGTTTTTT; CDR3 protein: CASSYGPTATNEKLFF
clone size: few; D gene: .; V gene: TRBV12-3/TRBV12-4; J gene: TRBJ1-2; CDR3 DNA: TGTGCCAGCAGTTTAGCATCCAGGGAGCACTATGGCTACACCTTC; CDR3 protein: CASSLASREHYGYTF
clone size: few; D gene: .; V gene: TRBV5-1; J gene: TRBJ1-1; CDR3 DNA: TGCGCCAGCAGCGGCGCCGGGCCGAACACTGAAGCTTTCTTT; CDR3 protein: CASSGAGPNTEAFF
clone size: .; D gene: TRBD1; V gene: TRBV19; J gene: TRBJ1-1; CDR3 DNA: TGTGCCAGTAGTATAGCCCGGACAGGCGGGGTCGTGAACACTGAAGCTTTCTTT; CDR3 protein: CASSIARTGGVVNTEAFF
clone size: .; D gene: .; V gene: TRBV6-1; J gene: TRBJ1-1; CDR3 DNA: TGTGTCAGCAGCCACAGGGTAGAAACTGAAGCTTTCTTT; CDR3 protein: CVSSHRVETEAFF
clone size: .; D gene: TRBD2; V gene: TRBV6-5; J gene: TRBJ2-5; CDR3 DNA: TGTGCCAGCAGTTACAAGCGGGGGCTGGAGTACTTC; CDR3 protein: CASSYKRGLEYF
clone size: many; D gene: .; V gene: TRBV12-3/TRBV12-4; J gene: TRBJ2-1; CDR3 DNA: TGTGCCAGCAGTTTAGGTCCAATCAATGAGCAGTTCTTC; CDR3 protein: CASSLGPINEQFF
clone size: .; D gene: TRBD1; V gene: TRBV7-9; J gene: TRBJ2-7; CDR3 DNA: TGTGCCAGCAGCTCTCGACAGGGTGAATACGAGCAGTACTTC; CDR3 protein: CASSSRQGEYEQYF
clone size: .; D gene: .; V gene: TRBV6-5; J gene: TRBJ1-1; CDR3 DNA: TGTGCCAGCAGTTACTCGAATGGTGGAGGAACTGAAGCTTTCTTT; CDR3 protein: CASSYSNGGGTEAFF
clone size: .; D gene: TRBD1; V gene: TRBV7-2; J gene: TRBJ1-5; CDR3 DNA: TGTGCCTGCAGCTACGGGACAGGCTGGGGTCAGCCCCAGCATTTT; CDR3 protein: CACSYGTGWGQPQHF
clone size: many; D gene: TRBD1; V gene: TRBV12-3/TRBV12-4; J gene: TRBJ2-6; CDR3 DNA: TGTGCCAGCAGTTTAGCTTTGACAGGGGCAAGTCGGTCTGGGGCCAACGTCCTGACTTTC; CDR3 protein: CASSLALTGASRSGANVLTF
clone size: .; D gene: .; V gene: TRBV4-1; J gene: TRBJ1-1; CDR3 DNA: TGCGCCAGCAGCCAAGGTTGGGGAAACATGAGCACTGAAGCTTTCTTT; CDR3 protein: CASSQGWGNMSTEAFF